One T cell receptor (beta chain) is described in this entry. The data are from a study of blood T cell repertoires in COVID-19. Study-level background: Some COVID-19 samples were acute and others convalescent; all came from the United States, Italy and Spain. T cells, B-cell-depleted T cells, or PBMCs supplied cDNA or gDNA.

The trim removed 6 bases at V and 6 bases at J, leaving 4 bases unmatched. This CDR3 contains 13 residues. Per the original data handling: How many nucleated cells were present was estimated from reference gene primer amplification. TCRdb's table, derived via immunoSEQ multiplex PCR, lists solely in-frame clones and lacks some. That table gives V, J and clone size, and the DNA gave D and trimming. The table lists about 83,000 clones, around 84% of them singletons, with approximately 21% in the top ten. The gene calls are TRBV12-3 or TRBV12-4 and TRBJ2-1, with 8 bases that match TRBD2. Sequencing was done on a sample of peripheral blood. This clonotype originated in a woman aged 80 or over in a cohort sampled during active or convalescent COVID-19. This chain's CDR3 is CASRSGTSNEQFF. In DNA, the CDR3 is TGTGCCAGCAGATCTGGGACTAGCAATGAGCAGTTCTTC.